The entry that follows covers one T cell receptor (beta chain) sequence. Its antigen is currently unknown. This specimen comes from a study of T cell responses to AZD1222 COVID-19 vaccine. Study-wide results and limits: The donor cohort was predominantly white British with a female majority, and clonal diversity may have been underestimated. The repertoires were collected only after the peak T cell response. Seropositive at baseline were only a handful of AZD1222 recipients.

Here immunoSEQ multiplex PCR was the method, and the copy in TCRdb shows in-frame clones only, minus some. The sample records 130,000 or so clones, roughly 85% being singletons. This CDR3 spans 14 amino acids. The ends lost 0 bases at V and 9 bases at J; junction bases unmatched: 5. Germline CDR1 is LGHDT and CDR2 is YNNKEL (reference sequence). The origin of this receptor is an adult who received the MenACWY meningococcal vaccine as a control. Sample: peripheral blood, taken 28 days after the second dose of the MenACWY control vaccine. This chain uses TRBV3-1 (or the pseudogene TRBV3-2) with TRBJ1-1; 9 bases align to TRBD1. The CDR3 reads CASSQEGQGRKAFF. CDR3 coding DNA: TGTGCCAGCAGCCAAGAGGGACAGGGCAGAAAAGCTTTCTTT.